The clone carrying this T cell receptor (beta chain) has just one count. Its antigen remains unknown. TCRdb reanalysed the 5' RACE reads using MiXCR and keeps one entry per CDR3 protein. Of about 140,000 distinct CDR3 sequences in the sample, 14% were seen once. This sample was included in a study of T-cell memory formation after mild COVID-19. General study results and limits: The main location of contracting CD4+ clones was CM and EM, and that of contracting CD8+ clones was EMRA.

CDR1 and CDR2 (germline): MRHNA, SNTAGT. Trimming took 2 bases from V and 4 from J; bases not matched to a gene: 4. This CDR3 is built from 15 residues. V and J are TRBV6-4 and TRBJ2-1; 8 nucleotides line up with TRBD1. Sequenced input: PBMCs or a T cell subset sorted from them (not recorded which). The origin of this receptor is an adult woman who had mild COVID-19 (a few samples of this study predate the infection). Cell type and time point are not known. CDR3 sequence reads: CASSDETGAYNEQFF. Here the CDR3 DNA reads TGTGCCAGCAGTGACGAGACAGGGGCATACAATGAGCAGTTCTTC.